The following is a T cell receptor beta chain sequence with its context. Its antigen remains unknown. There are 19 residues in the CDR3. Germline V gene lookup returns CDR1 SEHNR and CDR2 FQNEAQ (reference sequence). V lost 2 bases, J lost 0 bases, and 21 bases lay in between. Data came from immunoSEQ multiplex PCR; TCRdb stores just in-frame clones and leaves some out. The sample lists tens of thousands of clones, roughly 93% occurring once. This entry belongs to a study of graft-versus-host responses after intestinal transplantation. In the study overall: Every one of the recipients received anti-thymocyte globulin induction and afterwards took tacrolimus and steroids for around 3 years. Notes on the study in general: Elevated graft-versus-host to host-versus-graft clonal ratios in allografts were recorded for patients with graft-donor T cell macrochimerism. GvH clones appeared in recipient marrow, some first in ileum or blood. The study associated peak circulating GvH clone levels with early post-transplant HvG declines.

Sequencing was performed on unstimulated CD8+ T cells sorted from spleen or lymph node cells, taken before intestinal transplant. The V and J genes are TRBV7-9 and TRBJ2-3; tentative D call: TRBD2 (6 bases). The clonotype comes from a human donor who received an intestinal transplant. The CDR3, as DNA: TGTGCCAGCAGCTTACCCCGGGACTCCACAAGCTCTAGCACAGATACGCAGTATTTT. It codes for CASSLPRDSTSSSTDTQYF.